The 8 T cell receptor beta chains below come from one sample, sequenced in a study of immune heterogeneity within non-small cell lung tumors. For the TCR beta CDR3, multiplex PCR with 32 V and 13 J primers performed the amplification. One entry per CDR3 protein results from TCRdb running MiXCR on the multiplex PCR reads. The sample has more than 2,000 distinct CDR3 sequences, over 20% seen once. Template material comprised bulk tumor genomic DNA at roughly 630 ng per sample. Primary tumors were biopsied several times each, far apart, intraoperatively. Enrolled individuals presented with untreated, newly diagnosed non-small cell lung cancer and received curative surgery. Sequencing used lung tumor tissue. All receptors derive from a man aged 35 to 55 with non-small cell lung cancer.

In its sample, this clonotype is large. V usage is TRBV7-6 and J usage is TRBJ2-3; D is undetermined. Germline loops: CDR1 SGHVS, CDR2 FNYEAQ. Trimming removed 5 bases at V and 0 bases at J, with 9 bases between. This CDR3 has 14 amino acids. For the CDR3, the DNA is TGTGCCAGCAGCCACATCGCTAGCACAGATACGCAGTATTTT. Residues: CASSHIASTDTQYF.

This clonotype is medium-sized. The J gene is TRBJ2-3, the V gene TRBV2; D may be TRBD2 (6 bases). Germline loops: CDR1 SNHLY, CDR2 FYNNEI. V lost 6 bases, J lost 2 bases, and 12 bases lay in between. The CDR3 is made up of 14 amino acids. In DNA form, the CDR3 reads TGTGCCAGCAGACTAGGACTAAACACAGATACGCAGTATTTT. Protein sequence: CASRLGLNTDTQYF.

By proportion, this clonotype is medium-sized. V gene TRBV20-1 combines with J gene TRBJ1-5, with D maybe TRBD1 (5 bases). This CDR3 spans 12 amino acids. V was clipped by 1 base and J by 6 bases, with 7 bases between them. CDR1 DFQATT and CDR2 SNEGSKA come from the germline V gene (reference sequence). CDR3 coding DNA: TGCAGTGCTAGAGCGGGGGGTCAGCCCCAGCATTTT. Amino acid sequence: CSARAGGQPQHF.

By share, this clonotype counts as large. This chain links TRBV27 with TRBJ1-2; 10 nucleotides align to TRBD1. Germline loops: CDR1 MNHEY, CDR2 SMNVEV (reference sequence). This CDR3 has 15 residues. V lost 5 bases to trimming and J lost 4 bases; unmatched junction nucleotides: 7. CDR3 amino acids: CASSQSGTGVYGYTF. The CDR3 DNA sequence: TGTGCCAGCAGTCAGTCCGGGACAGGGGTCTATGGCTACACCTTC.

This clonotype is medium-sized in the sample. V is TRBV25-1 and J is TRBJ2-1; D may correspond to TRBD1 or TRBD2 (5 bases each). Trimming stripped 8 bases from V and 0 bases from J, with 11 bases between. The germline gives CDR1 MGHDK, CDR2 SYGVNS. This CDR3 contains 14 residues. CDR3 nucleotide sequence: TGTGCCAGCCGAGGGACGGCCTCCTACAATGAGCAGTTCTTC. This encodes CASRGTASYNEQFF.

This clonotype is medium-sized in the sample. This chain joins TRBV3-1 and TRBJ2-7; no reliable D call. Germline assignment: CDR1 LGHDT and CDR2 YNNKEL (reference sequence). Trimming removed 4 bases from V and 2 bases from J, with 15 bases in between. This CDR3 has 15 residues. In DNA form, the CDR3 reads TGTGCCAGCAGCCTGGGATCGCCGCCAGCCTACGAGCAGTACTTC. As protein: CASSLGSPPAYEQYF.

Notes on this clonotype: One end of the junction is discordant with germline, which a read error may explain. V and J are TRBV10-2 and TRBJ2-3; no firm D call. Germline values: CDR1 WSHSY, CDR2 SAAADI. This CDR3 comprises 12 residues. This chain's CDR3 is CASSLVTYTQYF. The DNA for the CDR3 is TGCGCCAGCAGCCTGGTCACATATACACAGTATTTT.

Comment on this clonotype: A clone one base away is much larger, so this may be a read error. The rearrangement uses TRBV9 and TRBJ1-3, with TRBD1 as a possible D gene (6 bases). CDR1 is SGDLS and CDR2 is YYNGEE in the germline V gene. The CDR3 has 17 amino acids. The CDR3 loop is CGSSVGGGALSGNTIYF. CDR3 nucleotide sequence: TGTGGCAGCAGCGTAGGGGGGGGGGCCCTCTCTGGAAACACCATATATTTT.